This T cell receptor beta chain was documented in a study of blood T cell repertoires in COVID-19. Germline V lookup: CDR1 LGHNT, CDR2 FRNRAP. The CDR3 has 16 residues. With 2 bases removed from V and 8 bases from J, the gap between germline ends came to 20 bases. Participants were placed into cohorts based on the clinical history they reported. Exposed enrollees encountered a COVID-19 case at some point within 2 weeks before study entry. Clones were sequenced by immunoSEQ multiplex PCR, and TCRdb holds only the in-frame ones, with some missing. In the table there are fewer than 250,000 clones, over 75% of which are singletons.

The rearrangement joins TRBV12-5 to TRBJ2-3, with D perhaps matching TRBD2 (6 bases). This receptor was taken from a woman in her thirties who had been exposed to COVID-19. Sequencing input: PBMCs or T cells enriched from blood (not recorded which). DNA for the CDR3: TGTGCTAGTGGTTTGTTAGCGGTAGAGCAGTCGGGTACGCAGTATTTT. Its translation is CASGLLAVEQSGTQYF.